This T cell receptor beta chain was sequenced in a study of immune evolution from preneoplasia to lung adenocarcinoma. In the study overall: HLA loss of heterozygosity: around 6.5% AIS, approximately 15% MIA, more than 25% ADC, none AAH.

This CDR3 spans 15 amino acids. Looked up from germline, CDR1 is SGDLS and CDR2 is YYNGEE. Trimming took 0 bases from V and 4 from J, leaving 10 bases between them. With respect to this clone: What it binds is not known.

Broader study findings: Normal lung had highest clonality; later lesions appeared denser, more diverse.

After pathologic assessment, macro-dissection selected premalignant or tumor cells for extraction. The data were produced by immunoSEQ multiplex PCR, yet TCRdb's version contains in-frame clones alone and is incomplete. The sample has 9,500 to 13,000 clones, about 80% seen once. The sequenced sample was FFPE minimally invasive lung adenocarcinoma tissue. This sequence originates from a person aged 70 to 85 with lung adenocarcinoma. The chain links TRBV9 to TRBJ2-2; D is possibly TRBD1 (6 bases). CDR3 protein: CASSVGQVGTGELFF. As DNA, the CDR3 is TGTGCCAGCAGCGTAGGACAGGTGGGCACCGGGGAGCTGTTTTTT. The full variable domain, with the rest looked up from reference TRBV9 and TRBJ2-2, is DSGVTQTPKHLITATGQRVTLRCSPRSGDLSVYWYQQSLDQGLQFLIQYYNGEERAKGNILERFSAQQFPDLHSELNLSSLELGDSALYFCASSVGQVGTGELFFGEGSRLTVL.